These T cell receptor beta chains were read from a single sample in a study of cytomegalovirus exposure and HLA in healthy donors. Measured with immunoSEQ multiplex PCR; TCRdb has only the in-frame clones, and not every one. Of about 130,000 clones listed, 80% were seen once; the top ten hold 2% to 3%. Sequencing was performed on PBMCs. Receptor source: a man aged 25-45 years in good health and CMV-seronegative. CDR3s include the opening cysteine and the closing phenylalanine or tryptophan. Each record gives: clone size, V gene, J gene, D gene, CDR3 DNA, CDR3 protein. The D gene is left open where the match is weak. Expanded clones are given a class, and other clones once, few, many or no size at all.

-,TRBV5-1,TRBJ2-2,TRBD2,TGCGCCAGCAGCGTTCTAGCGGCCGACACCGGGGAGCTGTTTTTT,CASSVLAADTGELFF
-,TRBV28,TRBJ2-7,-,TGTGCCAGCAGTCTCCTTTCTCGCGAGCAGTACTTC,CASSLLSREQYF
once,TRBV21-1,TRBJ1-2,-,TGTGCCAGCAGCAAGGGAGGGGGGCGCACCCCATATGGCTACACCTTC,CASSKGGGRTPYGYTF
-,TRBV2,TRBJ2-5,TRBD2,TGTGCCAGCAGTGATCGGCTAGCGGCCCAAGAGACCCAGTACTTC,CASSDRLAAQETQYF
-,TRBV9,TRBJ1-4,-,TGTGCCAGCAGTCCCCACAGGACAACTAATGAAAAACTGTTTTTT,CASSPHRTTNEKLFF
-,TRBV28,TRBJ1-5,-,TGTGCCAGCAGTTTCGCCGGGGATGGTCAGCCCCAGCATTTT,CASSFAGDGQPQHF
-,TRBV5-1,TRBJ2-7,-,TGCGCCAGCAGCTTGAACAGCGGGCGCTCCTACGAGCAGTACTTC,CASSLNSGRSYEQYF
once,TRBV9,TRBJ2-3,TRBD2,TGTGCCAGCAGCGTAGGGGGACTAGGCACAGATACGCAGTATTTT,CASSVGGLGTDTQYF
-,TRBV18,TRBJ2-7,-,TGTGCCAGCTCACCCCCATTAGCGACACCGTACTACGAGCAGTACTTC,CASSPPLATPYYEQYF
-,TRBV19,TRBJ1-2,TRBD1,TGTGCCAGTAGTTCGGAACAGGGGTCGGCTGGCTACACCTTC,CASSSEQGSAGYTF
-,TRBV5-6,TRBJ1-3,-,TGTGCCAGCAGCTCCCAACTAGGGAACACCATATATTTT,CASSSQLGNTIYF
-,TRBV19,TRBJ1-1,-,TGTGCCAGTAGTGTGACCGGGGGGGCTGAAGCTTTCTTT,CASSVTGGAEAFF
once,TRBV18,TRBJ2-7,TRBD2,TGTGCCAGCTCACTCCCAACCACCGTCACCGGGAGGGCCAACGAGCAGTACTTC,CASSLPTTVTGRANEQYF
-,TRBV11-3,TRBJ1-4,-,TGTGCCAGCAGCTTAGCTGCCCGCGTATTTAATGAAAAACTGTTTTTT,CASSLAARVFNEKLFF
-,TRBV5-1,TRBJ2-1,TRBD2,TGCGCCAGCAGTCCGGGACTAGCGGGAGTGTTGGAGCAGTTCTTC,CASSPGLAGVLEQFF
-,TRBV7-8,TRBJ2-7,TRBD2,TGTGCCAGCAGCTTAGTCAGAGCGGGACCACCCTACGAGCAGTACTTC,CASSLVRAGPPYEQYF
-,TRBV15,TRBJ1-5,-,TGTGCCACCAGCAGAGGTTGGGGAGTTGATCAGCCCCAGCATTTT,CATSRGWGVDQPQHF
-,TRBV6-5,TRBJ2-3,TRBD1,TGTGCCAGCAGTCTCGGGACAGGGGTGCCTACGCAGTATTTT,CASSLGTGVPTQYF
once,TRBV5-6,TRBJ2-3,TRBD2,TGTGCCAGCAGCAAAACACCCGGGAGGGCCGCTTCGACAGATACGCAGTATTTT,CASSKTPGRAASTDTQYF
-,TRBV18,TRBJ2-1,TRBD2,TGTGCCAGCTCGAGGACTAGCGACAACAATGAGCAGTTCTTC,CASSRTSDNNEQFF
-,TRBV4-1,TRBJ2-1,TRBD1,TGCGCCAGCAGCCAAGCGGGACAGGGGGGTAGTGAGCAGTTCTTC,CASSQAGQGGSEQFF
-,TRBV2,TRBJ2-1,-,TGTGCCAGCAGTCAACAGGGTCAAAACCTCAATGAGCAGTTCTTC,CASSQQGQNLNEQFF
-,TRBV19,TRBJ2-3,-,TGTGCCAGCAGGTTGACCCGCCCCACAGATACGCAGTATTTT,CASRLTRPTDTQYF
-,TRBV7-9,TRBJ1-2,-,TGTGCCAGCAGCCAACACGGGACTAACTATGGCTACCCCTTC,CASSQHGTNYGYPF
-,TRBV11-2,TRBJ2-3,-,TGTGCCAGCAGCTTAGATCACGCGCGGGGAGATACGCAGTATTTT,CASSLDHARGDTQYF
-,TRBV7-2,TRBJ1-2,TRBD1,TGTGCCAGCAGCTTATCGCCGGGACAGGTTGACGGCTACACCTTC,CASSLSPGQVDGYTF
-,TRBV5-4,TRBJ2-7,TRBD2,TGTGCCAGCAGCGGGGGACTAGCGGGAGTGGGGGAGCAGTACTTC,CASSGGLAGVGEQYF
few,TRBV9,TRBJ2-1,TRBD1,TGTGCCAGCAGCGTAGCTGGACAGGGGTTTGGTGAGCAGTTCTTC,CASSVAGQGFGEQFF
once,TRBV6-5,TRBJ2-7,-,TGTGCCAGCAGTTCGACAGACAGCTACGAGCAGTACTTC,CASSSTDSYEQYF
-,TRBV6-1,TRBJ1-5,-,TGTGCCAGCAGTGAAGCATTTCCGGTGCAGCCCCAGCATTTT,CASSEAFPVQPQHF
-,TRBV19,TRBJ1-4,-,TGTGCCAGTAGTATTTTTACCAGAGGCGAAAAACTGTTTTTT,CASSIFTRGEKLFF
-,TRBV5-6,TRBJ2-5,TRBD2,TGTGCCAGCAGCTGGCCCTTTGCGGGAGGGGGGGAGACCCAGTACTTC,CASSWPFAGGGETQYF